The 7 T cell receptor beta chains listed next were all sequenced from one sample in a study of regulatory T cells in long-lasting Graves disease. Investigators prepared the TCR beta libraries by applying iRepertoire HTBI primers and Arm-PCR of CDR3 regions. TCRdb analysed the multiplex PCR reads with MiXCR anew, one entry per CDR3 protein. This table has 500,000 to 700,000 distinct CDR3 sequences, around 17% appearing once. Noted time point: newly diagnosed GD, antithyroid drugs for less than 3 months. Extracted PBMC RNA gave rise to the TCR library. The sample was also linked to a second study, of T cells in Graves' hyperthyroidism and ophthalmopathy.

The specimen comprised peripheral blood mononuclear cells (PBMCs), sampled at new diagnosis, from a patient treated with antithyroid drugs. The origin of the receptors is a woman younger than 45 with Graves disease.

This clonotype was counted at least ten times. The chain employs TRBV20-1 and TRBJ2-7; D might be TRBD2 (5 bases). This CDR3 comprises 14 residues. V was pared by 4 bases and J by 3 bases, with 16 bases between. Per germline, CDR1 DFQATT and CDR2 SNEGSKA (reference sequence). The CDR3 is CSAMARSALYEQYF. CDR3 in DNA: TGCAGTGCTATGGCCCGTAGCGCGCTCTACGAGCAGTACTTC.

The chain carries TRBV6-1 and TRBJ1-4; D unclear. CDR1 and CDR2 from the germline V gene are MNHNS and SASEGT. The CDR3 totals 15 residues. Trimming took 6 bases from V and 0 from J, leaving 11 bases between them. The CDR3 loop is CASSRDWATNEKLFF. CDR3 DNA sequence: TGTGCCAGCAGCCGGGATTGGGCAACTAATGAAAAACTGTTTTTT.

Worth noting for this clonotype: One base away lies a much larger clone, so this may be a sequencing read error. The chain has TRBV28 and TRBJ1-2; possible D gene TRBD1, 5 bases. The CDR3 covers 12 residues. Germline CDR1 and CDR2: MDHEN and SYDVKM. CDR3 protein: CASSSGLRGYIF. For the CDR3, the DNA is TGTGCCAGCAGTTCCGGATTGAGGGGCTACATCTTC.

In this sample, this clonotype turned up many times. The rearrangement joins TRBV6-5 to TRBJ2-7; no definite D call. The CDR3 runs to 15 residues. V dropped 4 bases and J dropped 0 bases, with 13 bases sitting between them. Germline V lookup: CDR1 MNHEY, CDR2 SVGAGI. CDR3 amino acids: CASSSPSTTSYEQYF. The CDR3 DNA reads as TGTGCCAGCAGTTCACCGTCGACCACCTCCTACGAGCAGTACTTC.

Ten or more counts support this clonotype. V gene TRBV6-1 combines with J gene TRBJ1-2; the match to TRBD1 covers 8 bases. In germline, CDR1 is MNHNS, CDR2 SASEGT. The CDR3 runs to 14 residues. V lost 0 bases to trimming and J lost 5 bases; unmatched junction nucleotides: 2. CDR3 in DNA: TGTGCCAGCAGTGAAGCGAACAGGGGGTATGGCTACACCTTC. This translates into CASSEANRGYGYTF.

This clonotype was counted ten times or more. CDR3 protein: CASRRSGLGDTQYF. For the CDR3, the DNA is TGTGCCAGCAGGCGGTCGGGATTGGGAGATACGCAGTATTTT. This chain connects TRBV27 to TRBJ2-3; a weak D match, TRBD2 (5 bases). Per germline, CDR1 MNHEY and CDR2 SMNVEV (reference sequence). Trimming removed 6 bases from V and 5 bases from J, with 15 bases in between. The CDR3 consists of 14 residues.

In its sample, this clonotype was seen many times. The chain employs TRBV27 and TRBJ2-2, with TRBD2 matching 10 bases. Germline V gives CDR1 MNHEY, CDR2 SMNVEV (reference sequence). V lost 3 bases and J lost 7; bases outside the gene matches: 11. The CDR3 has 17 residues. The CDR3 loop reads CASSFQQLAGRIGELFF. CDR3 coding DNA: TGTGCCAGCAGTTTCCAGCAACTAGCGGGAAGGATCGGGGAGCTGTTTTTT.